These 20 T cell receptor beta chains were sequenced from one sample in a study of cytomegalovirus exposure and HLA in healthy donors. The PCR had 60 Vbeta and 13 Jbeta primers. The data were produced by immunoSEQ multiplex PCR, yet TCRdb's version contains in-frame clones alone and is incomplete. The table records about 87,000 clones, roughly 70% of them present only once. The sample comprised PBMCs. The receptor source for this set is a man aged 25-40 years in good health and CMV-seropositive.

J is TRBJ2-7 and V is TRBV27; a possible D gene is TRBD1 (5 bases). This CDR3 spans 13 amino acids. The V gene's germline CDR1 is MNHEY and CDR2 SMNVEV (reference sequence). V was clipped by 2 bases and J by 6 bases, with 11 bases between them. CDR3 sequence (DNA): TGTGCCAGCAGTTTACCGGCAGGGTCCGAGCAGTACTTC. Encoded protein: CASSLPAGSEQYF.

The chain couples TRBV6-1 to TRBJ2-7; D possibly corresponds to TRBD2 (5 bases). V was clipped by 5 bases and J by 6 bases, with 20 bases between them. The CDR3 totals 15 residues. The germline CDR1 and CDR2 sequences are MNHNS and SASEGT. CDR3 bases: TGTGCCAGCAGTCCCTTATTGAGAGGGATGGGCGAGCAGTACTTC. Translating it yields CASSPLLRGMGEQYF.

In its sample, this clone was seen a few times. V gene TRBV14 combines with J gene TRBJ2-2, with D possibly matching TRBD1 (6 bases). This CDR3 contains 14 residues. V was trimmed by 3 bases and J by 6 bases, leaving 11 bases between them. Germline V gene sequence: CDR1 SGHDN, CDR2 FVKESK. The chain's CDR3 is CASSQGAWAGELFF. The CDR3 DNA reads TGTGCCAGCAGCCAGGGGGCTTGGGCCGGGGAGCTGTTTTTT.

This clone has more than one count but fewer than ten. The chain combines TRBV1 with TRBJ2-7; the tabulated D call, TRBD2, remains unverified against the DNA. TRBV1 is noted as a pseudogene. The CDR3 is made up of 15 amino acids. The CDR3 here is CTSSPLGGSSDEQYF. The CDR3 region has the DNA TGCACCAGCAGCCCGCTCGGCGGGAGTAGCGACGAGCAGTACTTC.

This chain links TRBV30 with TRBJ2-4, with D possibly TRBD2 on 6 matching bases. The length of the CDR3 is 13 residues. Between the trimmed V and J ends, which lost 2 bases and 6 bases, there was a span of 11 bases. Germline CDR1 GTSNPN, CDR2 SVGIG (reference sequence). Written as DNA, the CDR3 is TGTGCCTGGAGTTTCGGGACTTCAAACATTCAGTACTTC. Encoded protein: CAWSFGTSNIQYF.

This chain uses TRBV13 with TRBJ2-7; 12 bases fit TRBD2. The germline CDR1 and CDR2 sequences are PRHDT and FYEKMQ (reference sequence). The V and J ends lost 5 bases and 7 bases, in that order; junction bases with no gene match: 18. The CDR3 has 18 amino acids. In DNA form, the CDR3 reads TGTGCCAGCAGCCCCTCGCGGACTAGCGGGAACTTCTGGCGGGAGCAGTACTTC. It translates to CASSPSRTSGNFWREQYF.

Here the CDR3 DNA reads TGTGCTAGTGGTTTGCTACAGGGCTCCTATAATTCACCCCTCCACTTT. As protein: CASGLLQGSYNSPLHF. This chain joins TRBV12-5 and TRBJ1-6; TRBD1 might be the D (6 bases). Germline-derived CDR1 and CDR2 are LGHNT and FRNRAP. This CDR3 spans 16 amino acids. V was pared by 2 bases and J by 0 bases, with 8 bases between.

CDR3 residues: CASSRTGTGELFF. The DNA for the CDR3 is TGTGCCAGCTCACGGACAGGGACCGGGGAGCTGTTTTTT. The J gene is TRBJ2-2, the V gene TRBV18, with 8 bases matching TRBD1. The germline CDR1 and CDR2 sequences are KGHSH and LQKENI. Trimming removed 4 bases from V and 5 bases from J; junction bases left unmatched: 0. The CDR3 length is 13 residues.

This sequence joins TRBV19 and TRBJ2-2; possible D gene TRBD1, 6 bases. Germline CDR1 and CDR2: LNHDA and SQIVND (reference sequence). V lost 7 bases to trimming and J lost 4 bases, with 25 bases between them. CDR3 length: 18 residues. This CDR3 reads CASTQAAGVMVGTGELFF. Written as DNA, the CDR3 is TGTGCCAGTACCCAAGCGGCAGGGGTAATGGTTGGCACCGGGGAGCTGTTTTTT.

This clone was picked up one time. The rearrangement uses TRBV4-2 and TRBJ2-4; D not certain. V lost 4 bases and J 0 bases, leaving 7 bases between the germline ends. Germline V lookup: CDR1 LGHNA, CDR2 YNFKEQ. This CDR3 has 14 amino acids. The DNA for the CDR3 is TGTGCCAGCAGCCCTCCCCTAGCCAAAAACATTCAGTACTTC. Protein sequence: CASSPPLAKNIQYF.

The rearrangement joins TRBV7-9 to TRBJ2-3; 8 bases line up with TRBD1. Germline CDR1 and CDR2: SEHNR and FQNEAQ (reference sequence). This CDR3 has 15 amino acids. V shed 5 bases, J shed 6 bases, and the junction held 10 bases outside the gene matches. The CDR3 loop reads CASSPQDRVKDTQYF. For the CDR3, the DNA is TGTGCCAGCAGCCCCCAGGACAGGGTAAAGGATACGCAGTATTTT.

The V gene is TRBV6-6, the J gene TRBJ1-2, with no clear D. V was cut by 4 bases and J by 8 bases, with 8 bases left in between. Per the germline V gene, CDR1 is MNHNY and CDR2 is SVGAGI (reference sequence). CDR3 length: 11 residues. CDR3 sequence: CASSSPQGYTF. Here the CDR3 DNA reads TGTGCCAGCAGTTCCCCTCAGGGCTACACCTTC.

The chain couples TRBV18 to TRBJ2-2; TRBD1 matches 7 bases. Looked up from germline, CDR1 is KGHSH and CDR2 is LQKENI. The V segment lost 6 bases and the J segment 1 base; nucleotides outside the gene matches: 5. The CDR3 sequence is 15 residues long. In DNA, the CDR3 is TGTGCCAGCTCCCAGGGACAGATGAACACCGGGGAGCTGTTTTTT. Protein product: CASSQGQMNTGELFF.

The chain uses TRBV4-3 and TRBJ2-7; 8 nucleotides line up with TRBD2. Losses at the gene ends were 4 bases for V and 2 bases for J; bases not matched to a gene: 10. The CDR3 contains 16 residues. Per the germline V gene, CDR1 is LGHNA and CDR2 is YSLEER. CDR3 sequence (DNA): TGCGCCAGCAGCCTCTACCCGAGCGGGAGCGCCTACGAGCAGTACTTC. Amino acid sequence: CASSLYPSGSAYEQYF.

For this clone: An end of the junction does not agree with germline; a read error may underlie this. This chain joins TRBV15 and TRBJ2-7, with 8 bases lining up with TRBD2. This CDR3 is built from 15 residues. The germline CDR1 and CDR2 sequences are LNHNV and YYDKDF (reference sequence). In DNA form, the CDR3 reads TGTGCCACCAGTAGAGGGGTACTAGCGGCTTCTGAGCAGTACTTC. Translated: CATSRGVLAASEQYF.

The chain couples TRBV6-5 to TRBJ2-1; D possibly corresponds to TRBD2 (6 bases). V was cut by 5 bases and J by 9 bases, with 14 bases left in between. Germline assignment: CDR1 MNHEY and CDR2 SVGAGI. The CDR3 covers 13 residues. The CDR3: CASSHSGSGEQFF. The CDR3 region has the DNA TGTGCCAGCAGTCATAGCGGATCAGGTGAGCAGTTCTTC.

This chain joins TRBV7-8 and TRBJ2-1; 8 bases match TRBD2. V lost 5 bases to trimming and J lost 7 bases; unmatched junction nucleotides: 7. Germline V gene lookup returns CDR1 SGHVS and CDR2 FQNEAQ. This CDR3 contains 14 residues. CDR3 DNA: TGTGCCAGCAGCAAGGAGGGACTAGTAAATGAGCAGTTCTTC. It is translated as CASSKEGLVNEQFF. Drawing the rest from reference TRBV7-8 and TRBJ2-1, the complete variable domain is GAGVSQSPRYKVAKRGQDVALRCDPISGHVSLFWYQQALGQGPEFLTYFQNEAQLDKSGLPSDRFFAERPEGSVSTLKIQRTQQEDSAVYLCASSKEGLVNEQFFGPGTRLTVL.

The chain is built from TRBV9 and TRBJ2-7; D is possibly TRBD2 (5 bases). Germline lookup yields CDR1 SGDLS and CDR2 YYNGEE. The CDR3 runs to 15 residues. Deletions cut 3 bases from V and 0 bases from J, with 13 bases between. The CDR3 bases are TGTGCCAGCAGCGCGAGTTTTAGCGCCTCCTACGAGCAGTACTTC. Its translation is CASSASFSASYEQYF.

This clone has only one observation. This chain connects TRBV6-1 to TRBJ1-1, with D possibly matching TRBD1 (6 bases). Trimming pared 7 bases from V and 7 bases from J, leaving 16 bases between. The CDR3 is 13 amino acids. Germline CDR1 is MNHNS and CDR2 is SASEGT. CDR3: CASTPTQGSEAFF. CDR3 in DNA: TGTGCCAGCACCCCAACCCAGGGGAGTGAAGCTTTCTTT.

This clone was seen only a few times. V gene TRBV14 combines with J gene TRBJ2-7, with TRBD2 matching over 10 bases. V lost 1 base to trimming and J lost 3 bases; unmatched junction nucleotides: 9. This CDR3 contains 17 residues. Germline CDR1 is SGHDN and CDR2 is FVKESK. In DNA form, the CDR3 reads TGTGCCAGCAGCCAAGTTCCAAGACTAGCGGGCTACTACGAGCAGTACTTC. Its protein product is CASSQVPRLAGYYEQYF. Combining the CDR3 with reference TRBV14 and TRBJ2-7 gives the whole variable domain EAGVTQFPSHSVIEKGQTVTLRCDPISGHDNLYWYRRVMGKEIKFLLHFVKESKQDESGMPNNRFLAERTGGTYSTLKVQPAELEDSGVYFCASSQVPRLAGYYEQYFGPGTRLTVT.